This T cell receptor beta chain was captured by sequencing in a study of blood T cell repertoires in COVID-19 (dated by TCRdb to between 2020 and 2021). Context from the whole study: Samples covering the acute and convalescent phases of COVID-19 were provided by collaborators in the United States, Italy and Spain. The material from the prospective study consisted of cDNA or gDNA derived from T cells, B-cell-depleted T cells, or PBMCs. The dataset comprised deeply sampled blood TCRbeta repertoires from subjects exposed to, actively infected with, or recovered from COVID-19. A freely available public database, intended as a resource for researchers studying the immune response to SARS-CoV-2, is where the repertoires were released. Samples were obtained from the ongoing ImmuneRACE study (first 160 participants) and from over 1,000 subjects provided by 6 global collaborators. Sample metadata almost always included a de-identified subject ID, COVID-19 status, age in years and sex. HLA class I and class II types, where available, came from metadata supplied by the sample provider rather than from assay-based typing. Study-wide findings and limitations: The amount of clinical and demographic metadata varied by source and participant and was provided uncurated.

A word on this clone: The specificity of this receptor is unknown. It has no much larger one-base neighbor in the sample; base qualities were not kept.

Whole blood was collected in K2EDTA tubes by collaborating institutions according to the institutions' own protocols. For TCRbeta analysis, collaborator samples were shipped as frozen whole blood, as isolated PBMCs, or as DNA extracted from either sample type. TCRbeta CDR3 regions were amplified from genomic DNA using the immunoSEQ Assay, a bias-controlled multiplex PCR. In the original analysis: Nucleated cell counts per sample were estimated from amplification of reference gene primers within the assay. Sequence reads were collapsed and filtered to measure the absolute abundance of every unique TCRbeta CDR3 rearrangement. For each sample, productive Simpson clonality was calculated as the square root of Simpson's diversity index over productive rearrangements. Held by TCRdb, this immuneACCESS table contains in-frame sequences only and omits some clones. Under half of the omission traces to an unresolved V gene where checked; the cause of the rest is unknown. V and J calls and clone size come straight from that table; D and trimming were deduced from the DNA. Here the sample has about 110,000 clones; approximately 80% occur a single time. Of the sample, 0.65% to 0.9% falls within the top ten clones.

Including the terminal cysteine and phenylalanine, the CDR3 comprises 14 residues. Kept here is only the CDR3 DNA, which spans 42 bases and is read in frame from base 1. The germline ends are 14 bases apart after V is trimmed by 4 bases and J by 5 bases. CDR1 and CDR2 are drawn from the germline V gene (reference sequence): LNHDA, SQIVND. The receptor was isolated from a woman aged 70-85 years with acute or convalescent COVID-19. The sequenced sample was peripheral blood. In this chain, TRBV19 is recombined with TRBJ1-2; the D gene is unclear. The CDR3 protein: CASSRTGSIYGYTF. At the DNA level, the sequence is TGTGCCAGTAGTAGGACGGGGTCGATTTATGGCTACACCTTC. The reference TRBV19 and TRBJ1-2 proteins fill in what lies around the CDR3, so the full variable domain reads DGGITQSPKYLFRKEGQNVTLSCEQNLNHDAMYWYRQDPGQGLRLIYYSQIVNDFQKGDIAEGYSVSREKKESFPLTVTSAQKNPTAFYLCASSRTGSIYGYTFGSGTRLTVV.